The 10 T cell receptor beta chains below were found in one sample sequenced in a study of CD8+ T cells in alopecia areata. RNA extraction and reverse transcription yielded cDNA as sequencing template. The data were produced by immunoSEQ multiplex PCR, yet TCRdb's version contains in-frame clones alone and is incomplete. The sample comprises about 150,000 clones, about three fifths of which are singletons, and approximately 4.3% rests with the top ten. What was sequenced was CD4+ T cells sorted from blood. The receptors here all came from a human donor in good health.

The CDR3 is CASEDGNTGELFF. The DNA of the CDR3 is TGTGCCAGTGAGGACGGAAACACCGGGGAGCTGTTTTTT. The V gene is TRBV19, the J gene TRBJ2-2; D unresolved. The V end was cut by 8 bases, the J end by 2 bases, with 9 bases between. Looked up from germline, CDR1 is LNHDA and CDR2 is SQIVND (reference sequence). The CDR3 has 13 residues.

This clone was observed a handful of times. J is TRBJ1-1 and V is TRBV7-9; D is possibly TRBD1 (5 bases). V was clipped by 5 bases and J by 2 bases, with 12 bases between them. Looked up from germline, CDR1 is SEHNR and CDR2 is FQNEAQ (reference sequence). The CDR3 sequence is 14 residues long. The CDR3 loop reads CASSAMTVNTEAFF. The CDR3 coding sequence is TGTGCCAGCAGCGCAATGACAGTTAACACTGAAGCTTTCTTT.

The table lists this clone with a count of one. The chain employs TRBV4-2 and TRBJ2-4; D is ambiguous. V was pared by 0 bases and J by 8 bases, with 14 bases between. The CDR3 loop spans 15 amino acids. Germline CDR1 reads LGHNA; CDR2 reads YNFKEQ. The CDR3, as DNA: TGTGCCAGCAGCCAAGATTTTGCCGAAAGGGACATTCAGTACTTC. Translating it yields CASSQDFAERDIQYF.

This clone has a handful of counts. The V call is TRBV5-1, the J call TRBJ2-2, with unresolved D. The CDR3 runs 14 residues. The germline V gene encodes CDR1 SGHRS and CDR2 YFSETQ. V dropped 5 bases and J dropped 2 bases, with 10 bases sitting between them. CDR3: CASRHISNTGELFF. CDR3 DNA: TGCGCCAGCAGACATATTTCCAACACCGGGGAGCTGTTTTTT. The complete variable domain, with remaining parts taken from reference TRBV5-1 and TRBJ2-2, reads KAGVTQTPRYLIKTRGQQVTLSCSPISGHRSVSWYQQTPGQGLQFLFEYFSETQRNKGNFPGRFSGRQFSNSRSEMNVSTLELGDSALYLCASRHISNTGELFFGEGSRLTVL.

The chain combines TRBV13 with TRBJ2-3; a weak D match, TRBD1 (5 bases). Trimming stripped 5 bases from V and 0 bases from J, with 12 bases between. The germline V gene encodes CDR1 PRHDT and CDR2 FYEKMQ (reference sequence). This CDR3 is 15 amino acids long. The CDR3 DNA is TGTGCCAGCAGCCTCCTTAGACAGAGCACAGATACGCAGTATTTT. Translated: CASSLLRQSTDTQYF.

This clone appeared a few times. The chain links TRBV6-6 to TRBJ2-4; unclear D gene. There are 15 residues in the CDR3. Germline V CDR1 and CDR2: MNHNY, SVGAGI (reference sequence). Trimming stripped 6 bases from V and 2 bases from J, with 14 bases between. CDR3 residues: CASSRSPLTKNIQYF. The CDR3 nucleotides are TGTGCCAGCAGCCGTAGTCCGCTAACCAAAAACATTCAGTACTTC.

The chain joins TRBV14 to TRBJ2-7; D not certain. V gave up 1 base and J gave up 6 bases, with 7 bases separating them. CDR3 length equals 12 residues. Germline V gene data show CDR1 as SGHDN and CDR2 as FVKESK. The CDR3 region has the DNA TGTGCCAGCAGCCAAGTATGGGCCGAGCAGTACTTC. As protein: CASSQVWAEQYF.

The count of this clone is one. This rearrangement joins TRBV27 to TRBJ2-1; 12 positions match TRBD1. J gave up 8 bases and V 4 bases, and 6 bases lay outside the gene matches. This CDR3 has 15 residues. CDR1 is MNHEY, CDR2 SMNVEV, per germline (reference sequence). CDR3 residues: CASSSPGTGGYEQFF. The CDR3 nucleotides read TGTGCCAGCAGTTCACCCGGGACAGGGGGCTATGAGCAGTTCTTC.

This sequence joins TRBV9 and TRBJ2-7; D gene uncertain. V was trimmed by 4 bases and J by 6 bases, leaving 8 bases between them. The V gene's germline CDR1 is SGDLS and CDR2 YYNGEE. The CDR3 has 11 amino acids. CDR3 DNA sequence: TGTGCCAGCAGCCCCACGCGCGAGCAGTACTTC. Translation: CASSPTREQYF.

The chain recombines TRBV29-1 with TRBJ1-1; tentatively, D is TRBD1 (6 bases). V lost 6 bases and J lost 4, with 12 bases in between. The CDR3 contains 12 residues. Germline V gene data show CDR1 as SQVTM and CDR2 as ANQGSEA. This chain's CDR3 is CSVAQGSTEAFF. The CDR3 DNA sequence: TGCAGCGTGGCGCAGGGGAGCACTGAAGCTTTCTTT.